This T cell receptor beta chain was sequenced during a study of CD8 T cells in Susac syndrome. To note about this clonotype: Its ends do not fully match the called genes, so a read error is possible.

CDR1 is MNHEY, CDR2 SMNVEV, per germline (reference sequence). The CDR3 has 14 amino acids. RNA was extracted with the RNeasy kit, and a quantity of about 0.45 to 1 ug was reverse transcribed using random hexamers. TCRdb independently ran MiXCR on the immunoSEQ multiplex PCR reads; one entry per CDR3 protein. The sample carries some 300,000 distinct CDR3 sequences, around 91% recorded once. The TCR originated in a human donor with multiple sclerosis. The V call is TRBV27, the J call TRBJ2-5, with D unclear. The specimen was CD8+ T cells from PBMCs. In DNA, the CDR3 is TGTGCCAGCAGTTTTGTTGACTCCCCAGAGAGCCAGTACTTC. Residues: CASSFVDSPESQYF.